The 21 T cell receptor beta chains below come from one sample, sequenced in a study of blood T cell repertoires in COVID-19. Measured with immunoSEQ multiplex PCR; TCRdb has only the in-frame clones, and not every one. Of some 80,000 clones listed, around four fifths are singletons. The sample consisted of peripheral blood. Receptor source: a man older than 75 with active or convalescent COVID-19.

The chain is built from TRBV7-9 and TRBJ2-3; D gene ambiguous. The CDR3 spans 12 residues. V dropped 1 base and J dropped 10 bases, with 9 bases sitting between them. Germline assignment: CDR1 SEHNR and CDR2 FQNEAQ (reference sequence). Here the CDR3 reads CASSLVSSSQYF. Here the CDR3 DNA reads TGTGCCAGCAGCTTAGTCTCCAGTTCGCAGTATTTT.

The chain joins TRBV5-4 to TRBJ2-1, with D possibly TRBD1 on 5 matching bases. The CDR3 is 16 residues long. CDR1 SGHNT and CDR2 YYREEE come from the germline V gene (reference sequence). The V and J ends lost 0 bases and 9 bases respectively, with 19 bases between them. DNA for the CDR3: TGTGCCAGCAGCTTGGGGGGCCCAACCGCACAGCGTGAGCAGTTCTTC. As protein: CASSLGGPTAQREQFF.

J is TRBJ1-2 and V is TRBV6-2 or TRBV6-3, with D unclear. Looked up from germline, CDR1 is MNHEY and CDR2 is SVGEGT. The CDR3 contains 14 residues. Trimming stripped 4 bases from V and 5 bases from J, with 14 bases between. The CDR3 nucleotides read TGTGCCAGCAGTTCCCGACCGGAGGGATATGGCTACACCTTC. It yields the protein CASSSRPEGYGYTF.

This clone was recorded only once. The V gene is TRBV3-1 (or the pseudogene TRBV3-2), the J gene TRBJ2-3, with 11 bases that match TRBD2. The germline CDR1 and CDR2 sequences are LGHDT and YNNKEL (reference sequence). The CDR3 has 18 residues. J was trimmed by 2 bases and V by 4 bases; bases with no gene match: 11. Written as DNA, the CDR3 is TGTGCCAGCAGCCCTTACCTGACTAGCGGGGAGACCACAGATACGCAGTATTTT. This gives the protein CASSPYLTSGETTDTQYF.

The CDR3 DNA is TGTGCCAGCTCACCAAGTCAGGGGAACTACACCTTC. It specifies CASSPSQGNYTF. The rearrangement joins TRBV18 to TRBJ1-2, with a possible D match to TRBD1 (6 bases). Germline V gene sequence: CDR1 KGHSH, CDR2 LQKENI. V was cut by 2 bases and J by 10 bases, with 11 bases left in between. The CDR3 is made up of 12 amino acids. The full variable domain, rest sourced from reference TRBV18 and TRBJ1-2, is NAGVMQNPRHLVRRRGQEARLRCSPMKGHSHVYWYRQLPEEGLKFMVYLQKENIIDESGMPKERFSAEFPKEGPSILRIQQVVRGDSAAYFCASSPSQGNYTFGSGTRLTVV.

The genes are TRBV6-1 and TRBJ2-1; 10 bases line up with TRBD2. The V segment lost 2 bases and the J segment 5 bases; nucleotides outside the gene matches: 6. This CDR3 region has 16 residues. The germline CDR1 and CDR2 sequences are MNHNS and SASEGT. CDR3 protein: CASSEWASGRNNEQFF. CDR3 in DNA: TGTGCCAGCAGTGAATGGGCTAGCGGGAGAAACAATGAGCAGTTCTTC.

The chain employs TRBV19 and TRBJ2-3, with 13 bases matching TRBD2. The CDR3 sequence is 15 residues long. V lost 5 bases, J lost 5 bases, and 4 bases stayed unmatched. Per the germline V gene, CDR1 is LNHDA and CDR2 is SQIVND (reference sequence). The CDR3 bases are TGTGCCAGTAGTCCCGGACTAGCGGGAGTAGATACGCAGTATTTT. Protein sequence: CASSPGLAGVDTQYF.

The genes are TRBV19 and TRBJ2-1, with TRBD2 matching 11 bases. The CDR3 runs 17 residues. V lost 5 bases and J lost 9; bases outside the gene matches: 15. Germline-derived CDR1 and CDR2 are LNHDA and SQIVND (reference sequence). The CDR3 bases are TGTGCCAGTAGTCCGACTAGCGGGATTTATTCTGAAAGTGAGCAGTTCTTC. It yields the protein CASSPTSGIYSESEQFF. Using reference TRBV19 and TRBJ2-1 for the parts outside the CDR3, the full variable domain is DGGITQSPKYLFRKEGQNVTLSCEQNLNHDAMYWYRQDPGQGLRLIYYSQIVNDFQKGDIAEGYSVSREKKESFPLTVTSAQKNPTAFYLCASSPTSGIYSESEQFFGPGTRLTVL.

This chain joins TRBV24-1 and TRBJ2-1; 7 nucleotides line up with TRBD2. V shed 7 bases, J shed 4 bases, and the junction held 21 bases outside the gene matches. CDR3 length: 19 residues. Per germline, CDR1 KGHDR and CDR2 SFDVKD. The CDR3 is CATRAPVGDPLATYNEQFF. The DNA for the CDR3 is TGTGCCACCAGGGCCCCCGTCGGGGACCCACTAGCGACGTACAATGAGCAGTTCTTC.

The gene calls are TRBV6-5 and TRBJ2-5, with a possible D match to TRBD2 (5 bases). Germline CDR1 reads MNHEY; CDR2 reads SVGAGI. Trimming shortened V by 7 bases and J by 2 bases, and 11 bases separated the two germline ends. The CDR3 has 13 residues. CDR3 loop: CASTWTLQETQYF. CDR3 sequence (DNA): TGTGCCAGCACCTGGACTCTTCAAGAGACCCAGTACTTC.

The V call is TRBV11-3, the J call TRBJ2-5, with D perhaps TRBD2 (6 bases). V was clipped by 0 bases and J by 2 bases, with 16 bases between them. The CDR3 contains 17 residues. CDR1 SGHNT and CDR2 YENEEA come from the germline V gene. The DNA for the CDR3 is TGTGCCAGCAGCTTAGATCTGGGGGGTTCGGTACAAGAGACCCAGTACTTC. Translation gives CASSLDLGGSVQETQYF.

This sequence joins TRBV6-5 and TRBJ2-1; D perhaps matches TRBD2 (5 bases). The CDR3 consists of 11 residues. The germline V and J ends were trimmed by 6 bases and 8 bases, with 8 bases remaining between them. CDR1 is MNHEY and CDR2 is SVGAGI in the germline V gene. The CDR3 bases are TGTGCCAGCAGGGACGGGGATGAGCAGTTCTTC. Amino acids: CASRDGDEQFF.

This chain uses TRBV29-1 with TRBJ2-3; no firm D call. Trimming shortened V by 3 bases and J by 1 base, and 8 bases separated the two germline ends. In germline, CDR1 is SQVTM, CDR2 ANQGSEA. The length of the CDR3 is 13 residues. DNA of the CDR3: TGCAGCGTTGATGTCGGTGGCACAGATACGCAGTATTTT. Its translation is CSVDVGGTDTQYF.

V usage is TRBV2 and J usage is TRBJ2-1, with 10 bases aligning to TRBD2. The CDR3 is 16 residues long. Germline V gene data show CDR1 as SNHLY and CDR2 as FYNNEI. The V and J ends lost 6 bases and 7 bases, in that order; junction bases with no gene match: 12. The CDR3 reads CASSSRLAGAGNEQFF. DNA of the CDR3: TGTGCCAGCAGCAGCCGTCTAGCGGGAGCTGGGAATGAGCAGTTCTTC.

The chain employs TRBV28 and TRBJ1-1; D ambiguous. V was clipped by 6 bases and J by 4 bases, with 15 bases between them. Looked up from germline, CDR1 is MDHEN and CDR2 is SYDVKM. CDR3 length: 14 amino acids. The CDR3 bases are TGTGCCAGCAGGACCTCTGGGAGGGTCACTGAAGCTTTCTTT. Translated, it gives CASRTSGRVTEAFF.

Here the CDR3 reads CASSGASRHLQFEQYV. The CDR3 DNA sequence: TGTGCCAGCAGCGGCGCCAGTCGACACCTCCAATTCGAGCAGTACGTC. The rearrangement uses TRBV5-6 and TRBJ2-7, with D unclear. The CDR3 runs 16 residues. From germline, CDR1 is SGHDT and CDR2 YYEEEE. The ends were cut back, 4 bases at V and 6 bases at J, with 23 bases in the middle.

This chain joins TRBV30 and TRBJ1-5; 9 nucleotides align to TRBD1. Germline-derived CDR1 and CDR2 are GTSNPN and SVGIG (reference sequence). The CDR3 sequence is 13 residues long. V lost 5 bases and J lost 6; bases outside the gene matches: 5. CDR3 amino acids: CAWDTGGSQPQHF. In nucleotides, the CDR3 is TGTGCCTGGGATACAGGGGGCAGTCAGCCCCAGCATTTT.

This clone was picked up one time. The DNA of the CDR3 is TGTGCCAGTACCCATTACACTGAAGCTTTCTTT. Its translation is CASTHYTEAFF. This chain connects TRBV19 to TRBJ1-1, with no clear D. This CDR3 has 11 amino acids. Between the trimmed V and J ends, which lost 7 bases and 3 bases, there was a span of 6 bases. From germline, CDR1 is LNHDA and CDR2 SQIVND (reference sequence).

The chain links TRBV6-5 to TRBJ2-1; TRBD1 aligns across 7 bases. This CDR3 region has 13 residues. CDR1 and CDR2 from the germline V gene are MNHEY and SVGAGI. The V segment lost 6 bases and the J segment 7 bases; nucleotides outside the gene matches: 6. CDR3: CASSRDSLNEQFF. The CDR3 coding sequence is TGTGCCAGCAGCAGGGACAGCCTGAATGAGCAGTTCTTC.

This chain uses TRBV7-2 with TRBJ1-1, with 10 bases matching TRBD1. This CDR3 spans 13 amino acids. Germline V gene lookup returns CDR1 SGHTA and CDR2 FQGNSA. V shed 7 bases and J 6 bases; nucleotides not matched to a gene: 5. The CDR3 DNA is TGTGCCAGCAAAGCGGGACAGGGGTCTGAAGCTTTCTTT. Translated: CASKAGQGSEAFF. The full variable domain, its missing parts supplied by reference TRBV7-2 and TRBJ1-1, is GAGVSQSPSNKVTEKGKDVELRCDPISGHTALYWYRQSLGQGLEFLIYFQGNSAPDKSGLPSDRFSAERTGGSVSTLTIQRTQQEDSAVYLCASKAGQGSEAFFGQGTRLTVV.

This sequence joins TRBV6-1 and TRBJ1-2; D call uncertain. Germline CDR1 is MNHNS and CDR2 is SASEGT. V was cut by 2 bases and J by 2 bases, with 12 bases left in between. The length of the CDR3 is 15 residues. The CDR3 bases are TGTGCCAGCAGTGAACGAACAGTCTCAAACTATGGCTACACCTTC. Amino acids: CASSERTVSNYGYTF.